The clone carrying this TCR beta chain was recorded at least ten times. Its antigen is not known. RNA transcripts provided the source from which TCR beta CDR3 regions were amplified. Using the HTBI primer set, a first-round RT-PCR was run on the TCR CDR3. One entry per CDR3 protein, called by TCRdb with MiXCR from the multiplex PCR reads. The sample holds some 550,000 distinct CDR3 sequences, roughly 20% seen once. This entry comes from a study of T cells in Graves' hyperthyroidism and ophthalmopathy. The wider study: At initial diagnosis, before any treatment had begun, peripheral blood was obtained.

Cells are PBMCs isolated from around 9.4 ml of fresh blood. The ends were cut back, 5 bases at V and 6 bases at J, with 13 bases in the middle. CDR3 length equals 13 residues. Broader study findings: Most thyroid clonotypes that were expanded above 0.001 also turned up in blood.

This TCR was sampled from a man in his late teens or twenties with Graves' hyperthyroidism. Input material: blood. J is TRBJ1-2 and V is TRBV12-3 or TRBV12-4; the D gene is possibly TRBD1 (6 bases). CDR3 nucleotide sequence: TGTGCCAGCAGTAAAACAGGGAATGATGGCTACACCTTC. Protein product: CASSKTGNDGYTF.